Listed here is a single T cell receptor (beta chain). What it recognizes is unknown. This record comes from a study of cytomegalovirus exposure and HLA in healthy donors. Researchers ran the PCR with 60 Vbeta and 13 Jbeta primers. Some clones are missing from TCRdb's copy, which holds only in-frame ones; the method was immunoSEQ multiplex PCR. There are 150,000 to 200,000 clones in the sample; 65% to 90% occur only once, and around 6.6% lies in the top ten. The V gene's germline CDR1 is MGHRA and CDR2 YSYEKL. The CDR3 is 15 residues long. The V gene lost 4 bases and the J gene lost 10 bases, with 19 bases spanning the gap. Study observations and caveats: Near-uniform donor sequencing depth was presumed by presence/absence analyses. Certain indistinguishable V segments, among them TRBV6-2 and TRBV6-3, were excluded. With further analysis later on, most CMV-associated TCR beta chains appeared HLA-restricted.

V is TRBV4-1 and J is TRBJ1-4; D gene uncertain. The sample consisted of PBMCs. The source is a middle-aged man in good health and CMV-seropositive. The CDR3 here is CASSPILASPGKLFF. The CDR3 DNA is TGCGCCAGCAGCCCCATACTTGCTTCCCCGGGAAAACTGTTTTTT.